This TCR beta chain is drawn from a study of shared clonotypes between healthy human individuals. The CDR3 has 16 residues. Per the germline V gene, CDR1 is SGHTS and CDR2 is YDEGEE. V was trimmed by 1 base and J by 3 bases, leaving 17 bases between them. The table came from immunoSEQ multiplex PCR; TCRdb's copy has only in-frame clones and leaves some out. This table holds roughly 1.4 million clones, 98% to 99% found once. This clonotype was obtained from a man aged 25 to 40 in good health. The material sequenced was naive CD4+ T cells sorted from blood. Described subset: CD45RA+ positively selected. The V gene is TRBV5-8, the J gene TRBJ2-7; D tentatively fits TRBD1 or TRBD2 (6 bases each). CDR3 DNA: TGTGCCAGCAGCTTGCATGGCAGGGGACTGGGCTACGAGCAGTACTTC. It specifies CASSLHGRGLGYEQYF.